This T cell receptor (beta chain) was profiled in a study of T cell repertoires in cytomegalovirus infection. Study overall: Recently identified HLA-C-restricted and well-studied HLA-B-restricted CMV epitopes were used. Public TCR beta signatures indicated both CMV infection and matching HLA type.

V dropped 1 base and J dropped 9 bases, with 7 bases sitting between them. Germline V lookup: CDR1 SNHLY, CDR2 FYNNEI. This CDR3 comprises 12 residues. TCRdb used MiXCR to reprocess the reads, holding one entry per CDR3 protein. The profile covers 110,000 or so distinct CDR3 sequences, with about 28% appearing a single time and about 81% taken by the ten largest. Concerning this clonotype: Antigen unknown.

The gene calls are TRBV2 and TRBJ2-1; D is possibly TRBD2 (5 bases). Sequenced material: CD8+ T cells from cultured PBMCs, taken from culture after CMV antigen stimulation. This TCR came from a human donor in good health (CMV status not recorded). Some clones in this sample may be carry-over from other donors' samples. Here the CDR3 DNA reads TGTGCCAGCAGTGAAGGGGGAGCTGAGCAGTTCTTC. Its translation: CASSEGGAEQFF.